This entry concerns a single TCR beta chain. The sample belongs to a study of cytomegalovirus exposure and HLA in healthy donors. Primers: 60 Vbeta forward and 13 Jbeta reverse. Here immunoSEQ multiplex PCR was the method, and the copy in TCRdb shows in-frame clones only, minus some. The sample lists 150,000 to 200,000 clones; around 80% were seen once. The sequence was obtained from a woman between 40 and 55 years old in good health and CMV-seronegative. The source material was PBMCs.

CDR3 bases: TGTGCCAGTCAGAGAAACAGGGGATCTGGAAACACCATATATTTT. Translated: CASQRNRGSGNTIYF. The V call is TRBV7-9, the J call TRBJ1-3; TRBD1 aligns across 7 bases. This CDR3 is built from 15 residues. CDR1 and CDR2 (germline): SEHNR, FQNEAQ (reference sequence). After removal of 9 bases from V and 1 base from J, the junction contained 9 bases not matched to a gene.